What follows are 8 T cell receptor beta chains derived from one specimen sequenced in a study of T cell changes during pregnancy in multiple sclerosis. TCRdb keeps only in-frame clones here, not all; method: immunoSEQ multiplex PCR. The sample lists tens of thousands of clones, about 92% occurring once. This sample comprised peripheral blood, obtained after pregnancy. These receptors originate from a female donor with multiple sclerosis, enrolled in a pregnancy study.

The chain couples TRBV6-5 to TRBJ1-5, with a weak D call TRBD1 (6 bases). Trimming pared 7 bases from V and 1 base from J, leaving 14 bases between. Germline assignment: CDR1 MNHEY and CDR2 SVGAGI. This CDR3 contains 15 residues. The CDR3 DNA reads TGTGCCAGCATGGACAGCCAAGGGAGCAATCAGCCCCAGCATTTT. This codes for CASMDSQGSNQPQHF.

This chain links TRBV10-3 with TRBJ1-2, with D possibly being TRBD1 (5 bases). Trimming pared 5 bases from V and 4 bases from J, leaving 8 bases between. The CDR3 loop spans 12 amino acids. Germline-derived CDR1 and CDR2 are ENHRY and SYGVKD. CDR3 sequence: CAISSDTYGYTF. CDR3 nucleotides: TGTGCCATCAGTTCGGACACCTATGGCTACACCTTC.

The rearrangement joins TRBV5-1 to TRBJ2-1, with 8 nucleotides matching TRBD2. This CDR3 contains 16 residues. J lost 7 bases, V lost 4 bases, and 13 bases had no gene match. Germline V gene sequence: CDR1 SGHRS, CDR2 YFSETQ. CDR3 residues: CASSANGLAEGNEQFF. The CDR3 DNA is TGCGCCAGCAGCGCCAACGGACTAGCAGAAGGTAATGAGCAGTTCTTC.

This chain joins TRBV7-2 and TRBJ2-5; D not certain. Trimming shortened V by 1 base and J by 4 bases, and 13 bases separated the two germline ends. Germline CDR1 is SGHTA and CDR2 is FQGNSA. This CDR3 comprises 15 residues. CDR3 DNA: TGTGCCAGCAGCTTAGTACTCCTGGTTGTAGAGACCCAGTACTTC. Translated, it gives CASSLVLLVVETQYF.

The genes are TRBV7-2 and TRBJ1-5; a possible D gene is TRBD1 (5 bases). Trimming stripped 1 base from V and 6 bases from J, with 10 bases between. This CDR3 spans 14 amino acids. Germline V gene data show CDR1 as SGHTA and CDR2 as FQGNSA. The CDR3 region is CASSLVGVGQPQHF. CDR3 DNA sequence: TGTGCCAGCAGCTTAGTAGGGGTGGGTCAGCCCCAGCATTTT.

This clone was counted a single time. The chain employs TRBV27 and TRBJ1-3, with a weak D call TRBD1 (6 bases). The CDR3 runs to 17 residues. V gave up 5 bases and J gave up 1 base, with 18 bases separating them. Germline V CDR1 and CDR2: MNHEY, SMNVEV (reference sequence). The CDR3 loop is CASSEAGQQESGNTIYF. CDR3 DNA: TGTGCCAGCAGTGAAGCGGGACAACAAGAGTCTGGAAACACCATATATTTT.

The CDR3 is CASSLADRGNYGYTF. The CDR3 nucleotides read TGTGCCAGCAGCTTAGCGGACAGGGGGAACTATGGCTACACCTTC. The chain carries TRBV7-2 and TRBJ1-2; 10 nucleotides line up with TRBD1. The CDR3 is made up of 15 amino acids. Germline V gene data show CDR1 as SGHTA and CDR2 as FQGNSA. V lost 0 bases and J lost 2; bases outside the gene matches: 0.

The chain is built from TRBV2 and TRBJ2-1, with D tentatively TRBD2 (5 bases). Germline values: CDR1 SNHLY, CDR2 FYNNEI. The CDR3 has 13 amino acids. V shed 8 bases and J shed 4 bases, with 12 bases lying between them. CDR3 DNA: TGTGCCAGCTTCGCTAGCAGTTACAATGAGCAGTTCTTC. This sequence encodes CASFASSYNEQFF.